Shown below are 25 T cell receptor beta chains from a single sample sequenced in a study of T cell changes during pregnancy in multiple sclerosis. Some clones are missing from TCRdb's copy, which holds only in-frame ones; the method was immunoSEQ multiplex PCR. Altogether under 95,000 clones are present, around 92% being singletons, with the ten largest covering more than 2%. Sequencing was performed on peripheral blood, taken after pregnancy. The source of these receptors is a female donor with multiple sclerosis, enrolled in a pregnancy study.

The chain employs TRBV19 and TRBJ1-1; 7 bases agree with TRBD1. The V gene end was trimmed by 3 bases and the J gene end by 5 bases; junction bases not matched to a gene: 3. The germline V gene has CDR1 LNHDA and CDR2 SQIVND (reference sequence). The CDR3 sequence is 13 residues long. CDR3 amino acids: CASSMATGTEAFF. The DNA of the CDR3 is TGTGCCAGTAGTATGGCGACAGGGACTGAAGCTTTCTTT.

The rearrangement joins TRBV6-6 to TRBJ1-3; D is possibly TRBD1 (6 bases). Germline V lookup: CDR1 MNHNY, CDR2 SVGAGI (reference sequence). Trimming stripped 5 bases from V and 3 bases from J, with 11 bases between. There are 14 residues in the CDR3. CDR3 amino acids: CASSRGGGGNTIYF. CDR3 DNA sequence: TGTGCCAGCAGTAGAGGGGGTGGTGGAAACACCATATATTTT.

The chain couples TRBV7-2 to TRBJ2-7; TRBD1 might be the D (6 bases). This CDR3 spans 18 amino acids. The V end lost 2 bases, the J end lost 0 bases, and 20 bases lay between the germline ends. Per the germline V gene, CDR1 is SGHTA and CDR2 is FQGNSA. DNA of the CDR3: TGTGCCAGCAGCTTAAAAGCAGGGGACGGCACCCGCTCCTACGAGCAGTACTTC. Protein: CASSLKAGDGTRSYEQYF. Full variable domain (rest looked up from reference TRBV7-2 and TRBJ2-7): GAGVSQSPSNKVTEKGKDVELRCDPISGHTALYWYRQSLGQGLEFLIYFQGNSAPDKSGLPSDRFSAERTGGSVSTLTIQRTQQEDSAVYLCASSLKAGDGTRSYEQYFGPGTRLTVT.

J is TRBJ2-1 and V is TRBV6-5; TRBD2 might be the D (5 bases). The V and J ends lost 5 bases and 6 bases respectively, with 8 bases between them. This CDR3 has 12 amino acids. CDR1 MNHEY and CDR2 SVGAGI come from the germline V gene. This chain's CDR3 is CASSNRGNEQFF. The DNA for the CDR3 is TGTGCCAGCAGTAACCGGGGCAATGAGCAGTTCTTC.

The V gene is TRBV6-1, the J gene TRBJ2-7; 7 positions agree with TRBD1. The CDR3 is 15 residues long. V gave up 3 bases and J gave up 3 bases; unmatched junction bases: 8. The V gene's germline CDR1 is MNHNS and CDR2 SASEGT. As DNA, the CDR3 is TGTGCCAGCAGTGATTCCGGGACAGCCTTCTACGAGCAGTACTTC. It encodes CASSDSGTAFYEQYF.

The chain uses TRBV6-5 and TRBJ2-7, with TRBD1 identical over 10 bases. The CDR3 runs to 16 residues. V was clipped by 4 bases and J by 9 bases; unmatched bases: 15. Germline V lookup: CDR1 MNHEY, CDR2 SVGAGI. CDR3 region: CASSSGSGQGNMGQYF. DNA of the CDR3: TGTGCCAGCAGTTCAGGCTCGGGACAGGGGAATATGGGGCAGTACTTC.

V is TRBV4-2 and J is TRBJ2-2; the match to TRBD2 covers 13 bases. CDR1 LGHNA and CDR2 YNFKEQ come from the germline V gene. Trimming removed 2 bases from V and 7 bases from J; junction bases left unmatched: 7. There are 17 residues in the CDR3. The CDR3 sequence is CASSQTSGGAWGGELFF. Here the CDR3 DNA reads TGTGCCAGCAGCCAAACTAGCGGGGGGGCCTGGGGCGGGGAGCTGTTTTTT.

This clone was counted once. The chain recombines TRBV7-6 with TRBJ2-7; 7 bases agree with TRBD1. CDR1 is SGHVS, CDR2 FNYEAQ, per germline. The CDR3 is 15 residues long. V gave up 5 bases and J gave up 0 bases; unmatched junction bases: 7. The CDR3 here is CASSPMTGSSYEQYF. In DNA, the CDR3 is TGTGCCAGCAGCCCGATGACAGGGAGCTCCTACGAGCAGTACTTC.

In DNA form, the CDR3 reads TGTGCCAGCAGTGAACCAGGATACGCCTCCTACGAGCAGTACTTC. Residues: CASSEPGYASYEQYF. The gene calls are TRBV6-1 and TRBJ2-7, with no clear D. Trimming took off 2 bases at V and 0 bases at J, with 11 bases between the two ends. The CDR3 covers 15 residues. Looked up from germline, CDR1 is MNHNS and CDR2 is SASEGT.

The genes are TRBV29-1 and TRBJ2-7, with D possibly matching TRBD1 (6 bases). CDR1 and CDR2 from the germline V gene are SQVTM and ANQGSEA. The CDR3 runs to 12 residues. The V gene lost 7 bases and the J gene lost 0 bases, with 10 bases spanning the gap. CDR3 nucleotide sequence: TGCAGCGCACAGGGTTCCTCCTACGAGCAGTACTTC. Translating it yields CSAQGSSYEQYF.

The chain carries TRBV7-2 and TRBJ1-1; 8 bases fit TRBD1. The germline CDR1 and CDR2 sequences are SGHTA and FQGNSA. This CDR3 contains 15 residues. V lost 3 bases, J lost 3 bases, and 6 bases stayed unmatched. Here the CDR3 reads CASSFQGAPDTEAFF. The CDR3 coding sequence is TGTGCCAGCAGCTTTCAGGGGGCTCCCGACACTGAAGCTTTCTTT.

V is TRBV20-1 and J is TRBJ1-1; 9 bases are a match to TRBD1. Germline CDR1 and CDR2: DFQATT and SNEGSKA (reference sequence). V lost 8 bases and J lost 11; bases outside the gene matches: 9. There are 11 residues in the CDR3. CDR3: CSTPRDREAFF. The CDR3 DNA sequence: TGCAGTACACCTAGGGACAGGGAGGCTTTCTTT.

The V call is TRBV7-9, the J call TRBJ2-1; 7 nucleotides line up with TRBD1. With 5 bases clipped from V and 7 bases from J, the junction kept 2 bases outside the gene matches. CDR1 and CDR2 from the germline V gene are SEHNR and FQNEAQ (reference sequence). The CDR3 extends over 12 amino acids. CDR3 sequence (DNA): TGTGCCAGCAGCGCGACAGGGAATGAGCAGTTCTTC. Protein sequence: CASSATGNEQFF.

This clone appeared a few times. J is TRBJ2-5 and V is TRBV30; D perhaps matches TRBD2 (6 bases). The V end lost 5 bases, the J end lost 0 bases, and 19 bases lay between the germline ends. Germline CDR1 and CDR2: GTSNPN and SVGIG (reference sequence). The CDR3 totals 16 residues. The CDR3 here is CAWGPGSGQNQETQYF. The CDR3, as DNA: TGTGCCTGGGGCCCTGGGAGCGGGCAAAACCAAGAGACCCAGTACTTC.

The chain is built from TRBV12-5 and TRBJ2-5; 8 bases map to TRBD1. Germline V gene lookup returns CDR1 LGHNT and CDR2 FRNRAP. V was pared by 6 bases and J by 4 bases, with 4 bases of the junction left unmatched. This CDR3 has 13 amino acids. For the CDR3, the DNA is TGTGCTAGTGGACCCGGGACAGGAGAGACCCAGTACTTC. It codes for CASGPGTGETQYF.

The chain couples TRBV19 to TRBJ1-1; D not resolved. The V and J ends lost 3 bases and 2 bases respectively, with 13 bases between them. CDR3 length: 15 residues. Germline V gene data show CDR1 as LNHDA and CDR2 as SQIVND (reference sequence). The CDR3 reads CASSMMELSNTEAFF. The CDR3 DNA reads as TGTGCCAGTAGTATGATGGAGCTGAGTAACACTGAAGCTTTCTTT.

This clone is a singleton in its sample. The chain couples TRBV11-2 to TRBJ1-4; 8 bases line up with TRBD1. This CDR3 is built from 14 residues. Germline CDR1 SGHAT, CDR2 FQNNGV. V gave up 4 bases and J gave up 4 bases; unmatched junction bases: 2. The chain's CDR3 is CASSSQGDNEKLFF. The CDR3 region has the DNA TGTGCCAGCAGCTCACAGGGGGATAATGAAAAACTGTTTTTT.

V gene TRBV5-8 combines with J gene TRBJ2-1; 8 bases map to TRBD2. The V and J ends lost 3 bases and 5 bases, in that order; junction bases with no gene match: 10. This CDR3 region has 16 residues. Germline CDR1 SGHTS, CDR2 YDEGEE. The CDR3 bases are TGTGCCAGCAGCTATTATAGCGGGACCAGCGACAATGAGCAGTTCTTC. This sequence encodes CASSYYSGTSDNEQFF.

The V and J genes are TRBV9 and TRBJ1-4, with D tentatively TRBD1 (6 bases). Germline assignment: CDR1 SGDLS and CDR2 YYNGEE. CDR3 length: 15 residues. The ends were cut back, 3 bases at V and 5 bases at J, with 14 bases in the middle. CDR3 nucleotides: TGTGCCAGCAGCGCCCAAGGGGGGGGGAATGAAAAACTGTTTTTT. Protein product: CASSAQGGGNEKLFF.

The CDR3 sequence: CASSWTGGYEQYF. In nucleotides, the CDR3 is TGCGCCAGCAGCTGGACAGGGGGCTACGAGCAGTACTTC. This sequence joins TRBV5-1 and TRBJ2-7; 10 bases align to TRBD1. The CDR3 length is 13 residues. Germline V CDR1 and CDR2: SGHRS, YFSETQ. With V trimmed by 3 bases and J by 3 bases, 0 bases remained unmatched.

This sequence joins TRBV7-9 and TRBJ1-2; perhaps TRBD1 as D (6 bases). V shed 1 base and J shed 8 bases, with 14 bases lying between them. Germline CDR1 and CDR2: SEHNR and FQNEAQ (reference sequence). This CDR3 has 14 residues. DNA of the CDR3: TGTGCCAGCAGCTTAGTGGGGGAGGGGGACGGCTACACCTTC. Protein: CASSLVGEGDGYTF.

The chain combines TRBV5-6 with TRBJ2-3, with TRBD2 as a possible D gene (5 bases). There are 14 residues in the CDR3. The V gene's germline CDR1 is SGHDT and CDR2 YYEEEE. V was pared by 4 bases and J by 5 bases, with 14 bases between. The CDR3 region has the DNA TGTGCCAGCAGCCCACCGAGGGCCGGAGATACGCAGTATTTT. It codes for CASSPPRAGDTQYF.

The chain couples TRBV5-1 to TRBJ2-2; 12 nucleotides line up with TRBD1. The CDR3 extends over 17 amino acids. V lost 6 bases and J lost 5; bases outside the gene matches: 11. Germline V CDR1 and CDR2: SGHRS, YFSETQ. The CDR3 DNA follows: TGCGCCAGCATCCCGGGACAGGGGGCGCAATGGACCGGGGAGCTGTTTTTT. This encodes CASIPGQGAQWTGELFF.

This sequence joins TRBV28 and TRBJ2-3; a possible D gene is TRBD2 (6 bases). The CDR3 length is 15 residues. Germline values: CDR1 MDHEN, CDR2 SYDVKM. The V gene lost 5 bases and the J gene lost 3 bases, with 15 bases spanning the gap. The CDR3 DNA follows: TGTGCCAGCAGTAGGAGGCTAGCGAGAACAGATACGCAGTATTTT. Translated: CASSRRLARTDTQYF.

The genes are TRBV5-4 and TRBJ1-5; D is possibly TRBD1 (6 bases). The germline V gene encodes CDR1 SGHNT and CDR2 YYREEE (reference sequence). The V end lost 4 bases, the J end lost 1 base, and 21 bases lay between the germline ends. The CDR3 sequence is 18 residues long. The CDR3 region has the DNA TGTGCCAGCAGCCGTGCGACGGGGGGGCTAGTGAGCAATCAGCCCCAGCATTTT. It specifies CASSRATGGLVSNQPQHF. Drawing the rest from reference TRBV5-4 and TRBJ1-5, the complete variable domain is ETGVTQSPTHLIKTRGQQVTLRCSSQSGHNTVSWYQQALGQGPQFIFQYYREEENGRGNFPPRFSGLQFPNYSSELNVNALELDDSALYLCASSRATGGLVSNQPQHFGDGTRLSIL.